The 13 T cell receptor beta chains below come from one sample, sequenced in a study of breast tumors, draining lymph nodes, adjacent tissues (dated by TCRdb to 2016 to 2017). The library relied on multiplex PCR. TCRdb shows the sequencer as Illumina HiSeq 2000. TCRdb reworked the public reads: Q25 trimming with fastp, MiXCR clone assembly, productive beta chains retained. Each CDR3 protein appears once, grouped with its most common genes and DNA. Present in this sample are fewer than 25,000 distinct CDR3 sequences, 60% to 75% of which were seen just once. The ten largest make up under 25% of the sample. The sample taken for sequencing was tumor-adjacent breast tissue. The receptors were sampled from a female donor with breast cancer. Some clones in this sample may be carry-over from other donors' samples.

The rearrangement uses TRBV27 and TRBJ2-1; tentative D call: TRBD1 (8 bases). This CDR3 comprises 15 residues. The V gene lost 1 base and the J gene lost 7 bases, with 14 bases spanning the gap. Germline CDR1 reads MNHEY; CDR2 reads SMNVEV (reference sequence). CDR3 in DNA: TGTGCCAGCAGTTTATATTACAGGGGGGGTAATGAGCAGTTCTTC. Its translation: CASSLYYRGGNEQFF.

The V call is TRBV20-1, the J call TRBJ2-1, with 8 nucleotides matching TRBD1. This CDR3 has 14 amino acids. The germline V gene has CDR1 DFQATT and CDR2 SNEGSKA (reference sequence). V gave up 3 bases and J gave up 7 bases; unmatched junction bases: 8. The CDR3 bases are TGCAGTGCTAGGGTCCAGGGGGCGGTTAATGAGCAGTTCTTC. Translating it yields CSARVQGAVNEQFF.

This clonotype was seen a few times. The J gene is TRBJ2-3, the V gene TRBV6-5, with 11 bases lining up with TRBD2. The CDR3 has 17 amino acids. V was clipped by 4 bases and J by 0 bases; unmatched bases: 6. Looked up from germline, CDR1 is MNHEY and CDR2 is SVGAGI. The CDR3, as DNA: TGTGCCAGCAGTTGGGGGACTAGCGGTCCAAGCACAGATACGCAGTATTTT. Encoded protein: CASSWGTSGPSTDTQYF.

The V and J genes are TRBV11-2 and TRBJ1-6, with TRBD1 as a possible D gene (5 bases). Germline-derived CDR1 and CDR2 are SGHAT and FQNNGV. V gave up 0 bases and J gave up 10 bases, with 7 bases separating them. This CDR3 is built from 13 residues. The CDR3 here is CASSLESGSPLHF. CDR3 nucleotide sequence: TGTGCCAGCAGCTTAGAGTCAGGGTCACCCCTCCACTTT.

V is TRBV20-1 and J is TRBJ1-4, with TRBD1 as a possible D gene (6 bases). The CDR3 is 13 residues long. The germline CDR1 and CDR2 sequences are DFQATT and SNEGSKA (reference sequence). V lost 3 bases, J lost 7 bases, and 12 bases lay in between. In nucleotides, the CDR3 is TGCAGTGCTAGTCTCCGGGGGCGTGAAAAACTGTTTTTT. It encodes CSASLRGREKLFF.

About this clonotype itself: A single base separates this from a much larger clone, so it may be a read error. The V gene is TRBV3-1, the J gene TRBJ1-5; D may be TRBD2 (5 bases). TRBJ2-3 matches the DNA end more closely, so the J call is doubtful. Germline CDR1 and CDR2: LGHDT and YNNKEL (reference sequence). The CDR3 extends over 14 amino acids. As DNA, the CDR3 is TGTGCCAGCAGCCAAGATTTCGGGAACCAGCCCCAGTATTTT. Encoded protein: CASSQDFGNQPQYF.

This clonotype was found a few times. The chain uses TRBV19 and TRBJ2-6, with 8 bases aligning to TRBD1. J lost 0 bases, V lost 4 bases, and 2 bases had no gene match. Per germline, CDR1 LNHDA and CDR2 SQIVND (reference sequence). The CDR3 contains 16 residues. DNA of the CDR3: TGTGCCAGTAGTAAAACAGGGGGCTCTGGGGCCAACGTCCTGACTTTC. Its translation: CASSKTGGSGANVLTF. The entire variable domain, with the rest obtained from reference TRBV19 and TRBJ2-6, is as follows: DGGITQSPKYLFRKEGQNVTLSCEQNLNHDAMYWYRQDPGQGLRLIYYSQIVNDFQKGDIAEGYSVSREKKESFPLTVTSAQKNPTAFYLCASSKTGGSGANVLTFGAGSRLTVL.

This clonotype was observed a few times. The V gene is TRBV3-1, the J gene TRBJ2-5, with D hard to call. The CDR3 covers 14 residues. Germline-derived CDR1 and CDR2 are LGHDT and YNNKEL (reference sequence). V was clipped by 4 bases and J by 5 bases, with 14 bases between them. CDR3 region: CASSPVNRAETQYF. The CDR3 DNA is TGTGCCAGCAGCCCAGTAAACCGCGCGGAGACCCAGTACTTC.

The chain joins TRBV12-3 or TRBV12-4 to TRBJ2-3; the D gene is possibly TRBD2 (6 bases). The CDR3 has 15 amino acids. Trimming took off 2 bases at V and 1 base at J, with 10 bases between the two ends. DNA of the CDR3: TGTGCCAGCAGTTTAATGGCGGGACGCACAGATACGCAGTATTTT. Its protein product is CASSLMAGRTDTQYF.

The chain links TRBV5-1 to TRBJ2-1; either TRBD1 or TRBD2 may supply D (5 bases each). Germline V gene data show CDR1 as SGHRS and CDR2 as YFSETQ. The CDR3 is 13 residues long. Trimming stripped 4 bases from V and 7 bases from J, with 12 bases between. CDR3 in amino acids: CASSPGPRNEQFF. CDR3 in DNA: TGCGCCAGCAGCCCGGGACCCCGTAATGAGCAGTTCTTC.

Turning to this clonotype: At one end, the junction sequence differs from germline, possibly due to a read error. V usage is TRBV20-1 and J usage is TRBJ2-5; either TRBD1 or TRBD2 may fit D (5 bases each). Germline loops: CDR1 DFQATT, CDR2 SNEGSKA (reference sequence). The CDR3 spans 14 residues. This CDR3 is CSARDANRGQTRYF. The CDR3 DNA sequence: TGCAGTGCTAGAGATGCTAACCGGGGCCAGACCCGGTACTTC.

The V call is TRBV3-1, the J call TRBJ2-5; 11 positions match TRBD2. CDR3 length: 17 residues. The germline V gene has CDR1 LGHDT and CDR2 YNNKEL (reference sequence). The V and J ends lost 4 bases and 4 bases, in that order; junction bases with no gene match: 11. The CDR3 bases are TGTGCCAGCAGCCCCTTTAGCGGGAGGGGCCCGAGAGAGACCCAGTACTTC. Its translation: CASSPFSGRGPRETQYF.

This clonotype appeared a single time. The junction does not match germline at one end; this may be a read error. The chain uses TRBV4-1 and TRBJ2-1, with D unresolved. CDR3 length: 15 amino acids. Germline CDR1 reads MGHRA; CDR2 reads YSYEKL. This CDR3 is CTSSQDQVSYNGQFF. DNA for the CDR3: TGCACCAGCAGCCAAGATCAGGTCTCCTACAATGGGCAGTTCTTC.